This passage covers 23 T cell receptor beta chains from one sample sequenced in a study of memory CD4+ T cells and cytomegalovirus serostatus. The data were produced by immunoSEQ multiplex PCR, yet TCRdb's version contains in-frame clones alone and is incomplete. The sample holds approximately 49,000 clones; 77% are singletons and the top ten take around 0.61%. Single viable CD3+CD4+CD8-CD45RO+ cells were sorted as the memory CD4+ T cells. The sequenced sample was memory CD4+ T cells from blood. These receptors were collected from an adult in good health and CMV-seronegative.

The V gene is TRBV2, the J gene TRBJ1-1; TRBD1 matches 9 bases. Germline V lookup: CDR1 SNHLY, CDR2 FYNNEI. This CDR3 spans 14 amino acids. The trim removed 7 bases at V and 1 base at J, leaving 4 bases unmatched. In DNA form, the CDR3 reads TGTGCCAGCATCCCGGGACAGGGGAACACTGAAGCTTTCTTT. Translating gives CASIPGQGNTEAFF.

This chain joins TRBV7-2 and TRBJ1-4; TRBD1 might be the D (6 bases). Per the germline V gene, CDR1 is SGHTA and CDR2 is FQGNSA. Trimming shortened V by 6 bases and J by 8 bases, and 19 bases separated the two germline ends. CDR3 length equals 15 residues. In nucleotides, the CDR3 is TGTGCCAGCAGTACGACAGGCTTGAGGGCGGAAAAACTGTTTTTT. It is translated as CASSTTGLRAEKLFF.

This clone was counted a single time. The rearrangement uses TRBV7-9 and TRBJ1-2; D gene uncertain. In germline, CDR1 is SEHNR, CDR2 FQNEAQ (reference sequence). Trimming took 1 base from V and 1 from J, leaving 7 bases between them. CDR3 length: 14 amino acids. CDR3 bases: TGTGCCAGCAGCTTAGGCGGGATTAACTATGGCTACACCTTC. It codes for CASSLGGINYGYTF.

The chain recombines TRBV21-1 with TRBJ1-3. TRBV21-1 represents a pseudogene. This CDR3 comprises 16 residues. CDR3 sequence: CASSGGGGYSGNTIYF. CDR3 DNA sequence: TGTGCCAGCAGCGGGGGAGGGGGCTACTCTGGAAACACCATATATTTT.

J is TRBJ1-1 and V is TRBV19; 9 positions agree with TRBD1. The length of the CDR3 is 14 residues. Germline-derived CDR1 and CDR2 are LNHDA and SQIVND (reference sequence). V gave up 3 bases and J gave up 12 bases; unmatched junction bases: 11. CDR3 protein: CASSISPGQGRTFF. The CDR3 DNA reads TGTGCCAGTAGTATTTCCCCGGGACAGGGTCGAACTTTCTTT.

The chain recombines TRBV4-3 with TRBJ1-1; weak D call: TRBD1 (5 bases). This CDR3 has 16 amino acids. CDR1 is LGHNA, CDR2 YSLEER, per germline. Trimming removed 0 bases from V and 0 bases from J, with 11 bases in between. The CDR3 region has the DNA TGCGCCAGCAGCCAAGACCAACAGGCCCTGAACACTGAAGCTTTCTTT. This sequence encodes CASSQDQQALNTEAFF.

The V gene is TRBV4-2, the J gene TRBJ1-2; D remains unclear. The CDR3 is made up of 15 amino acids. With 0 bases removed from V and 9 bases from J, the gap between germline ends came to 17 bases. Germline V gene lookup returns CDR1 LGHNA and CDR2 YNFKEQ. CDR3 residues: CASSQDAGPAVSYTF. For the CDR3, the DNA is TGTGCCAGCAGCCAAGACGCCGGACCGGCTGTAAGCTACACCTTC.

For this clone: No conserved phenylalanine or tryptophan is present at the end of the CDR3, so a read error is the likely explanation. Because the CDR3's place on the DNA is in doubt, the DNA is left out and the CDR3 is given as listed by TCRdb. The chain combines TRBV5-6 with TRBJ1-2. Per the germline V gene, CDR1 is SGHDT and CDR2 is YYEEEE. The CDR3 has 10 residues if both end residues are counted. CDR3 in amino acids: CASSLMVVTI.

A single count supports this clone. The chain employs TRBV12-5 and TRBJ1-4; maybe TRBD1 (6 bases). V was shortened by 0 bases and J by 0 bases, with 14 bases between the two germline ends. This CDR3 is built from 18 residues. Germline lookup yields CDR1 LGHNT and CDR2 FRNRAP. CDR3 residues: CASGLVLRTGTTNEKLFF. The CDR3, as DNA: TGTGCTAGTGGTTTGGTCCTCAGAACAGGGACAACTAATGAAAAACTGTTTTTT.

In its sample, this clone was seen once. The gene calls are TRBV28 and TRBJ2-7, with 7 bases aligning to TRBD2. The germline gives CDR1 MDHEN, CDR2 SYDVKM. The J segment lost 3 bases and the V segment lost 6 bases, leaving 8 bases of the junction unmatched. This CDR3 region has 14 residues. This chain's CDR3 is CASSPTGTNYEQYF. The CDR3 DNA follows: TGTGCCAGCAGCCCCACCGGGACTAACTACGAGCAGTACTTC.

In the case of this clone: The conserved phenylalanine or tryptophan is not found at the CDR3 terminus, so this likely reflects a read error. It is unclear where the CDR3 begins or ends on the DNA, so no DNA is shown, and the CDR3 is as TCRdb lists it. V gene TRBV6-9 combines with J gene TRBJ1-2; TRBD1, the table's D call, lacks a check against the DNA. The CDR3 is made up of 9 amino acids, end residues included. The V gene's germline CDR1 is MNHGY and CDR2 SVAAGI. CDR3 protein: CASSYSQEV.

A few counts support this clone. The rearrangement links TRBV19 to TRBJ1-2; 10 bases fit TRBD1. Germline V CDR1 and CDR2: LNHDA, SQIVND (reference sequence). The V gene end was trimmed by 3 bases and the J gene end by 4 bases; junction bases not matched to a gene: 5. The CDR3 length is 15 residues. The CDR3 bases are TGTGCCAGTAGTATCGGGACAGGGGTAGGCTATGGCTACACCTTC. Encoded protein: CASSIGTGVGYGYTF.

V gene TRBV5-1 combines with J gene TRBJ1-3; tentative D call: TRBD1 (6 bases). CDR3 length: 14 amino acids. V lost 4 bases and J lost 3, with 11 bases in between. The V gene's germline CDR1 is SGHRS and CDR2 YFSETQ. Here the CDR3 reads CASSEQGDGNTIYF. The CDR3 nucleotides read TGCGCCAGCAGCGAACAGGGCGATGGAAACACCATATATTTT.

This rearrangement joins TRBV5-8 to TRBJ2-7, with a possible D match to TRBD1 (6 bases). Trimming left V 2 bases short and J 3 bases short, with 9 bases between. This CDR3 region has 13 residues. Germline CDR1 reads SGHTS; CDR2 reads YDEGEE. In DNA form, the CDR3 reads TGTGCCAGCAGCTTCGGACAGAACTACGAGCAGTACTTC. Its protein product is CASSFGQNYEQYF. The complete variable domain, with remaining parts taken from reference TRBV5-8 and TRBJ2-7, reads EAGVTQSPTHLIKTRGQQATLRCSPISGHTSVYWYQQALGLGLQFLLWYDEGEERNRGNFPPRFSGRQFPNYSSELNVNALELEDSALYLCASSFGQNYEQYFGPGTRLTVT.

This chain joins TRBV2 and TRBJ2-3; D is ambiguous. Germline CDR1 SNHLY, CDR2 FYNNEI. The germline V and J ends were trimmed by 0 bases and 5 bases, with 0 bases remaining between them. This CDR3 comprises 11 residues. CDR3 region: CASSEADTQYF. Here the CDR3 DNA reads TGTGCCAGCAGTGAAGCAGATACGCAGTATTTT.

Remarks on this clone: One end of the junction varies from germline; a read error may be responsible. This chain connects TRBV7-7 to TRBJ2-3; the match to TRBD2 covers 9 bases. The CDR3 is 15 amino acids. Germline-derived CDR1 and CDR2 are SSHAT and FNYEAQ (reference sequence). CDR3 sequence reads: CASSPSGASTDTQYF. CDR3 DNA: TGTGCTAGCAGCCCTAGCGGGGCGAGCACAGATACGCAGTATTTT.

Remarks on this clone: A read error may account for a junction end that differs from germline. The chain has TRBV19 and TRBJ1-2; unclear D gene. The CDR3 spans 15 residues. Germline-derived CDR1 and CDR2 are LNHDA and SQIVND (reference sequence). The DNA for the CDR3 is TGTGCCAGCAGTATGGGAACCGGCAGTTCATATGGCTACACCTTC. Protein sequence: CASSMGTGSSYGYTF.

The chain uses TRBV5-1 and TRBJ2-7; 8 nucleotides agree with TRBD1. Germline trimming cut 7 bases from V and 6 bases from J; bases unmatched to any gene: 15. This CDR3 has 15 amino acids. The V gene's germline CDR1 is SGHRS and CDR2 YFSETQ. The DNA of the CDR3 is TGCGCCAGCCGCCTCCAACAGGGGGGATACGGCGAGCAGTACTTC. Its protein product is CASRLQQGGYGEQYF.

This CDR3 is CASSLGYRQEKLFF. The CDR3 nucleotides are TGTGCCAGCAGCTTAGGTTATCGGCAGGAAAAACTGTTTTTT. This chain links TRBV7-8 with TRBJ1-4; D remains ambiguous. CDR1 is SGHVS, CDR2 FQNEAQ, per germline. V lost 1 base and J lost 8, with 11 bases in between. This CDR3 region has 14 residues.

The V and J genes are TRBV27 and TRBJ2-2; D remains unclear. Germline values: CDR1 MNHEY, CDR2 SMNVEV (reference sequence). Trimming pared 7 bases from V and 1 base from J, leaving 10 bases between. The CDR3 has 14 residues. CDR3 sequence reads: CASMWLRNTGELFF. As DNA, the CDR3 is TGTGCCAGCATGTGGCTGCGGAACACCGGGGAGCTGTTTTTT.

The V call is TRBV15, the J call TRBJ1-5; 7 bases fit TRBD1. Germline-derived CDR1 and CDR2 are LNHNV and YYDKDF (reference sequence). There are 14 residues in the CDR3. V lost 5 bases to trimming and J lost 5 bases; unmatched junction nucleotides: 6. The CDR3 DNA is TGTGCCACCAGCCAGACAGGGATTGATCAGCCCCAGCATTTT. It specifies CATSQTGIDQPQHF.

The V call is TRBV9, the J call TRBJ2-3; TRBD2 agrees at 12 bases. CDR1 SGDLS and CDR2 YYNGEE come from the germline V gene. The CDR3 is made up of 16 amino acids. Trimming at V came to 4 bases and at J to 4 bases, leaving 7 bases not matched to a gene. CDR3 amino acids: CASSPLAGGSPDTQYF. The CDR3 coding sequence is TGTGCCAGCAGCCCTCTAGCGGGGGGGAGCCCAGATACGCAGTATTTT.

This clone was seen a few times. V usage is TRBV4-3 and J usage is TRBJ2-1; 7 bases match TRBD1. The germline gives CDR1 LGHNA, CDR2 YSLEER. This CDR3 spans 17 amino acids. Losses at the gene ends were 0 bases for V and 2 bases for J; bases not matched to a gene: 7. In DNA form, the CDR3 reads TGCGCCAGCAGCCAAGAAGGGGGCAGGGTGGCCTACAATGAGCAGTTCTTC. Protein product: CASSQEGGRVAYNEQFF.